This T cell receptor (beta chain) stems from a study of CD4+ T cells in melanoma. Study results and caveats: CD8+ T cell, macrophage and B cell function reportedly correlated with neoantigen-specific CD4+ T cells.

Notes on this clone: The antigen is not known.

The table came from immunoSEQ multiplex PCR; TCRdb's copy has only in-frame clones and leaves some out. The table has over 100,000 clones, 80% to 95% seen once; the top ten hold roughly 3.1%. V dropped 5 bases and J dropped 4 bases, with 12 bases sitting between them. The CDR3 covers 13 residues. Germline CDR1 SGHKS, CDR2 YYEKEE (reference sequence). The chain joins TRBV5-5 to TRBJ2-5, with D possibly TRBD2 on 5 matching bases. Sequencing used peripheral blood. This clonotype was sampled from a human donor with melanoma. CDR3 DNA: TGTGCCAGCAGTCGGGGTTCTGGAGAGACCCAGTACTTC. Its protein product is CASSRGSGETQYF.